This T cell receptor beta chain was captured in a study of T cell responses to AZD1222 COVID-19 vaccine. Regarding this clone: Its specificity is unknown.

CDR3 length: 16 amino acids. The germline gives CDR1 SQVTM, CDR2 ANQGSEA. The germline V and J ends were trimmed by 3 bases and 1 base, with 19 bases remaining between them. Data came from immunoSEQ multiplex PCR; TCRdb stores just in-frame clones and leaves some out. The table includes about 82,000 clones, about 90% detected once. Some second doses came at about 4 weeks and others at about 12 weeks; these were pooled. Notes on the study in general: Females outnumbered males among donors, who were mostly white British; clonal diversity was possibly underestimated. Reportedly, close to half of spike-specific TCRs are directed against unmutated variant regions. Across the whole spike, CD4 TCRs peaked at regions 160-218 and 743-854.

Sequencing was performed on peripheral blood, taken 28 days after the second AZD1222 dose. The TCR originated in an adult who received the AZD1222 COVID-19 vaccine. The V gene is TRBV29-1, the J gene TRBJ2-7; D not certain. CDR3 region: CSVEVATAGFSYEQYF. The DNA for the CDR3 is TGCAGCGTTGAGGTTGCCACGGCAGGTTTTTCCTACGAGCAGTACTTC.